This T cell receptor (beta chain) was retrieved from a study of shared clonotypes between healthy human individuals. Study-level results: Owing to a small donor count, the genetic and exposure-history diversity represented was limited.

Germline V gene sequence: CDR1 LGHNA, CDR2 YNFKEQ. J lost 4 bases, V lost 5 bases, and 9 bases had no gene match. CDR3 length equals 15 residues. On this clone itself: No antigen is known for it.

Deep-level assay runs were performed. Sequencing used immunoSEQ multiplex PCR; TCRdb keeps in-frame clones, though not all of them. This table holds about 2.2 million clones, just under 95% found once. Naive CD8 cells lacked CD45RO, underwent positive selection for CCR7 and left out terminally differentiated effector memory CD45RA+ cells. The source material was naive CD8+ T cells from PBMCs. This receptor was identified in a man younger than 35 in good health. Some clones in this sample may be carry-over from other donors' samples. The chain links TRBV4-2 to TRBJ2-7; 9 bases align to TRBD2. CDR3 DNA sequence: TGTGCCAGCAGCTTCGTTGCGGGAGGGCCTTACGAGCAGTACTTC. Residues: CASSFVAGGPYEQYF.